The 28 T cell receptor beta chains presented below share a single source sample, sequenced in a study of T-cell reconstitution after alpha-beta-depleted transplantation in children. A TCRbeta library incorporating unique molecular identifiers was prepared. TCRdb fed the PCR reads into MiXCR, producing one record per CDR3 protein. This repertoire shows about 980,000 distinct CDR3 sequences, about 29% found once; its top ten account for over 25%. The material sequenced was PBMCs, mostly from graft donor cells, taken 360 days after TCRalphabeta/CD19-depleted stem cell transplant. The origin of the receptors is a boy less than two years old who had a stem cell transplant for SCID, so the T cells may come from the graft donor.

Only a few counts were recorded for this clonotype. The rearrangement links TRBV29-1 to TRBJ2-7; tentatively, D is TRBD2 (6 bases). This CDR3 is 13 amino acids long. The germline V gene encodes CDR1 SQVTM and CDR2 ANQGSEA. V was trimmed by 5 bases and J by 5 bases, leaving 16 bases between them. CDR3 sequence reads: CSVWRRASDEQYF. CDR3 sequence (DNA): TGCAGCGTTTGGCGGAGGGCCTCGGACGAGCAGTACTTC.

This clonotype was found a few times. The V gene is TRBV29-1, the J gene TRBJ1-2; 8 positions match TRBD1. Losses at the gene ends were 6 bases for V and 4 bases for J; bases not matched to a gene: 7. Germline CDR1 SQVTM, CDR2 ANQGSEA. The CDR3 is 13 residues long. CDR3 in amino acids: CSVVRGQGYGYTF. The CDR3 region has the DNA TGCAGCGTCGTTAGAGGACAGGGCTATGGCTACACCTTC.

This clonotype was detected a few times. This chain connects TRBV5-1 to TRBJ2-7; D is perhaps TRBD1 (5 bases). Germline V CDR1 and CDR2: SGHRS, YFSETQ. V was clipped by 4 bases and J by 5 bases, with 13 bases between them. The CDR3 spans 13 residues. CDR3 coding DNA: TGCGCCAGCAGCCCCTCTAGGGGAAACGAGCAGTACTTC. This sequence encodes CASSPSRGNEQYF.

DNA for the CDR3: TGTGCCAGCAGTATAACGAACACCGGGGAGCTGTTTTTT. Its translation: CASSITNTGELFF. V usage is TRBV12-3 or TRBV12-4 and J usage is TRBJ2-2; D remains unclear. Trimming removed 5 bases from V and 0 bases from J, with 4 bases in between. This CDR3 comprises 13 residues.

This clonotype came up a few times. This chain's CDR3 is CASSLVRGSYSYEQYF. The CDR3 DNA is TGCGCCAGCAGCTTGGTCCGTGGCAGCTACTCCTACGAGCAGTACTTC. This rearrangement joins TRBV5-1 to TRBJ2-7; D unresolved. The CDR3 length is 16 residues. The germline V gene has CDR1 SGHRS and CDR2 YFSETQ. The V end was cut by 0 bases, the J end by 0 bases, with 13 bases between.

The CDR3 region has the DNA TGTGCCAGCAGCCCGGTAGCGGGGGCATACAATGAGCAGTTCTTC. Translated: CASSPVAGAYNEQFF. The rearrangement links TRBV7-3 to TRBJ2-1; TRBD2 matches at 9 bases. V trimming: 5 bases; J trimming: 4 bases; junction bases outside the gene matches: 6. CDR3 size: 15 residues. Germline CDR1 and CDR2: SGHTA and FQGTGA.

This rearrangement joins TRBV9 to TRBJ2-7, with D possibly matching TRBD2 (6 bases). Germline values: CDR1 SGDLS, CDR2 YYNGEE. V was cut by 0 bases and J by 1 base, with 14 bases left in between. The CDR3 extends over 16 amino acids. As DNA, the CDR3 is TGTGCCAGCAGCGTAGCCCCTGGGGGGACTTCCTACGAGCAGTACTTC. Its protein is CASSVAPGGTSYEQYF.

The CDR3 is CASSPEGRAHNEQFF. CDR3 in DNA: TGCGCCAGCAGCCCGGAAGGCAGGGCACACAATGAGCAGTTCTTC. The chain couples TRBV5-1 to TRBJ2-1; a possible D gene is TRBD1 (5 bases). The V gene lost 4 bases and the J gene lost 5 bases, with 16 bases spanning the gap. The CDR3 totals 15 residues. Germline CDR1 SGHRS, CDR2 YFSETQ.

This clonotype was observed a few times. This rearrangement joins TRBV12-3 or TRBV12-4 to TRBJ2-7; no definite D call. This CDR3 contains 13 residues. V shed 5 bases and J shed 7 bases, with 15 bases lying between them. The CDR3 reads CASSTTFLGEQYF. CDR3 DNA sequence: TGTGCCAGCAGTACTACGTTCTTAGGGGAGCAGTACTTC.

The chain recombines TRBV5-1 with TRBJ2-7; D uncertain. The CDR3 loop spans 15 amino acids. Trimming removed 2 bases at V and 0 bases at J, with 12 bases between. Germline V gene lookup returns CDR1 SGHRS and CDR2 YFSETQ. The CDR3 sequence: CASSLGNTGSYEQYF. The DNA for the CDR3 is TGCGCCAGCAGCTTAGGTAACACGGGCTCCTACGAGCAGTACTTC.

The V call is TRBV20-1, the J call TRBJ2-2; no reliable D call. The V end lost 1 base, the J end lost 6 bases, and 6 bases lay between the germline ends. The CDR3 covers 12 residues. Germline V gives CDR1 DFQATT, CDR2 SNEGSKA (reference sequence). CDR3 nucleotides: TGCAGTGCTAGAGTTAGGCCCGGGGAGCTGTTTTTT. It codes for CSARVRPGELFF.

The rearrangement joins TRBV20-1 to TRBJ2-5, with D possibly TRBD2 on 7 matching bases. Per germline, CDR1 DFQATT and CDR2 SNEGSKA (reference sequence). The V and J ends lost 4 bases and 2 bases respectively, with 23 bases between them. The CDR3 is 17 amino acids. CDR3 DNA sequence: TGCAGTGCTACCCCCGGAGTGGCGGGGGCCGGTCAAGAGACCCAGTACTTC. As protein: CSATPGVAGAGQETQYF.

This clonotype was counted a few times. The chain uses TRBV4-2 and TRBJ1-1; 8 positions agree with TRBD1. CDR3 size: 13 residues. The J segment lost 11 bases and the V segment lost 3 bases, leaving 8 bases of the junction unmatched. Germline lookup yields CDR1 LGHNA and CDR2 YNFKEQ. CDR3: CASSHGQGGMAFF. The CDR3 DNA reads as TGTGCCAGCAGCCATGGACAGGGAGGTATGGCTTTCTTT.

The rearrangement links TRBV7-2 to TRBJ2-3; 8 positions agree with TRBD2. This CDR3 contains 17 residues. V lost 5 bases to trimming and J lost 4 bases; unmatched junction nucleotides: 14. Germline V lookup: CDR1 SGHTA, CDR2 FQGNSA. CDR3 DNA sequence: TGTGCCAGCAGCCTTGCGGGGGGCCCTAGGGCTGCAGATACGCAGTATTTT. Its protein is CASSLAGGPRAADTQYF.

The sample holds one count of this clonotype. The J gene is TRBJ2-2, the V gene TRBV7-2; D might be TRBD2 (5 bases). The CDR3 has 17 amino acids. Germline V gives CDR1 SGHTA, CDR2 FQGNSA. Trimming left V 3 bases short and J 2 bases short, with 16 bases between. The CDR3 reads CASSFLHGEGNTGELFF. In nucleotides, the CDR3 is TGTGCCAGCAGCTTCCTACACGGGGAAGGAAACACCGGGGAGCTGTTTTTT.

Only a few counts were recorded for this clonotype. The chain uses TRBV10-3 and TRBJ2-3; TRBD1 aligns across 9 bases. Germline V gene sequence: CDR1 ENHRY, CDR2 SYGVKD. Trimming at V came to 10 bases and at J to 4 bases, leaving 12 bases not matched to a gene. The CDR3 contains 15 residues. The CDR3 is CASRPDRGLSDTQYF. CDR3 in DNA: TGTGCCAGCCGCCCGGACAGGGGATTATCAGATACGCAGTATTTT.

The J gene is TRBJ2-7, the V gene TRBV28, with D possibly TRBD1 on 6 matching bases. The CDR3 consists of 14 residues. Deletions cut 2 bases from V and 6 bases from J, with 14 bases between. Germline V gene data show CDR1 as MDHEN and CDR2 as SYDVKM. The CDR3 sequence is CASSLGTGLGEQYV. As DNA, the CDR3 is TGTGCCAGCAGTTTAGGTACAGGGTTGGGCGAGCAGTACGTC.

Only a few counts were recorded for this clonotype. The V and J genes are TRBV11-2 and TRBJ2-7; no reliable D call. Germline V gene lookup returns CDR1 SGHAT and CDR2 FQNNGV. This CDR3 comprises 14 residues. Trimming took 3 bases from V and 0 from J, leaving 9 bases between them. CDR3 protein: CASSFGPISYEQYF. The DNA for the CDR3 is TGTGCCAGCAGCTTTGGGCCGATCTCCTACGAGCAGTACTTC.

This clonotype was observed a few times. The chain couples TRBV20-1 to TRBJ1-5; D not certain. The germline gives CDR1 DFQATT, CDR2 SNEGSKA (reference sequence). The CDR3 is 16 residues long. The V end was cut by 0 bases, the J end by 0 bases, with 12 bases between. The CDR3 protein is CSARDQSGLSNQPQHF. CDR3 DNA: TGCAGTGCTAGAGATCAGTCAGGCCTTAGCAATCAGCCCCAGCATTTT.

This clonotype appeared a few times. The chain links TRBV6-5 to TRBJ1-1, with TRBD1 matching over 10 bases. Germline V gene lookup returns CDR1 MNHEY and CDR2 SVGAGI. Losses at the gene ends were 2 bases for V and 7 bases for J; bases not matched to a gene: 7. The CDR3 consists of 15 residues. Here the CDR3 reads CASSYRTGGDREAFF. The CDR3 DNA reads TGTGCCAGCAGTTACCGGACAGGGGGGGACCGTGAAGCTTTCTTT.

The rearrangement links TRBV12-3 or TRBV12-4 to TRBJ2-2, with D uncertain. The CDR3 is made up of 13 amino acids. The germline V and J ends were trimmed by 6 bases and 6 bases, with 11 bases remaining between them. The CDR3 DNA reads TGTGCCAGCAGGCGCGACTCTCCCGGGGAGCTGTTTTTT. Its translation is CASRRDSPGELFF.

A few counts support this clonotype. V and J are TRBV20-1 and TRBJ2-1, with TRBD1 identical over 7 bases. The germline V gene has CDR1 DFQATT and CDR2 SNEGSKA (reference sequence). Losses at the gene ends were 5 bases for V and 4 bases for J; bases not matched to a gene: 11. The length of the CDR3 is 15 residues. The CDR3: CSAPRGHARYNEQFF. CDR3 DNA sequence: TGCAGTGCTCCAAGGGGGCACGCCAGGTACAATGAGCAGTTCTTC.

There are many counts of this clonotype. V usage is TRBV28 and J usage is TRBJ2-5, with D maybe TRBD1 (6 bases). Deletions cut 5 bases from V and 5 bases from J, with 21 bases between. The CDR3 loop spans 16 amino acids. The germline CDR1 and CDR2 sequences are MDHEN and SYDVKM. The CDR3 loop reads CASSLGRGFTTETQYF. The CDR3 DNA is TGTGCCAGCAGTCTCGGCAGGGGTTTTACCACGGAGACCCAGTACTTC.

The CDR3 spells CASSTTGPNTF. CDR3 nucleotides: TGTGCCAGCAGTACGACAGGGCCCAACACCTTC. The chain carries TRBV12-3 or TRBV12-4 and TRBJ1-2; 7 nucleotides line up with TRBD1. V shed 5 bases, J shed 12 bases, and the junction held 6 bases outside the gene matches. The CDR3 is made up of 11 amino acids.

This clonotype was seen only a few times. CDR3 residues: CSARILGLGATTGEQFF. CDR3 in DNA: TGCAGTGCTAGGATATTAGGACTAGGCGCCACCACGGGTGAGCAGTTCTTC. This chain joins TRBV20-1 and TRBJ2-1, with TRBD2 matching 7 bases. CDR3 length: 17 residues. Trimming at V came to 3 bases and at J to 9 bases, leaving 20 bases not matched to a gene. CDR1 is DFQATT and CDR2 is SNEGSKA in the germline V gene (reference sequence).

The V gene is TRBV28, the J gene TRBJ2-3; D remains ambiguous. CDR3 length equals 16 residues. In germline, CDR1 is MDHEN, CDR2 SYDVKM. With 7 bases removed from V and 4 bases from J, the gap between germline ends came to 21 bases. The CDR3 coding sequence is TGTGCCAGCACACCGTCGGCCTTGTTGTTCTCAGATACGCAGTATTTT. Its translation is CASTPSALLFSDTQYF.

The genes are TRBV7-9 and TRBJ2-1; no clear D. Germline V CDR1 and CDR2: SEHNR, FQNEAQ (reference sequence). This CDR3 contains 15 residues. Trimming shortened V by 5 bases and J by 3 bases, and 14 bases separated the two germline ends. In DNA, the CDR3 is TGTGCCAGCAGCCGGGTAACACGCTACTACAATGAGCAGTTCTTC. As protein: CASSRVTRYYNEQFF.

The chain joins TRBV20-1 to TRBJ2-1, with 9 bases aligning to TRBD2. V gave up 7 bases and J gave up 6 bases; unmatched junction bases: 10. Germline CDR1 is DFQATT and CDR2 is SNEGSKA (reference sequence). This CDR3 has 14 residues. CDR3: CSVRSGGRGNEQFF. CDR3 in DNA: TGCAGTGTCCGTAGCGGGGGACGCGGCAATGAGCAGTTCTTC.